One sample yielded the 14 T cell receptor beta chains listed below, sequenced in a study of control samples from healthy donors and cancer patients. TCRdb's copy holds only in-frame clones and misses some; the assay was immunoSEQ multiplex PCR. The table includes 100,000 to 150,000 clones, around 92% detected once. Sequencing used PBMCs. The source is a man at least 80 years old with head and neck cancer.

The V and J genes are TRBV5-1 and TRBJ2-3, with D tentatively TRBD2 (5 bases). The germline CDR1 and CDR2 sequences are SGHRS and YFSETQ. The germline V and J ends were trimmed by 6 bases and 0 bases, with 11 bases remaining between them. The CDR3 runs to 14 residues. As DNA, the CDR3 is TGCGCCAGCAAAGAGCGGCCGAGCACAGATACGCAGTATTTT. Amino acid sequence: CASKERPSTDTQYF.

The chain joins TRBV2 to TRBJ2-5; D possibly matches TRBD1 or TRBD2 (6 bases each). V lost 8 bases to trimming and J lost 5 bases, with 27 bases between them. Germline lookup yields CDR1 SNHLY and CDR2 FYNNEI. The CDR3 loop spans 17 amino acids. The CDR3 is CASGGEGDWQGHETQYF. DNA for the CDR3: TGTGCCAGCGGGGGTGAGGGGGACTGGCAGGGTCACGAGACCCAGTACTTC.

The rearrangement links TRBV7-6 to TRBJ2-3; 7 bases are shared with TRBD2. V gave up 0 bases and J gave up 2 bases; unmatched junction bases: 5. The CDR3 has 16 amino acids. Germline CDR1 reads SGHVS; CDR2 reads FNYEAQ. The CDR3: CASSLAGGGNTDTQYF. The CDR3 DNA reads TGTGCCAGCAGCTTAGCTGGCGGGGGTAACACAGATACGCAGTATTTT.

As to this clone: Distinct nucleotide sequences in the sample also encode this CDR3. V is TRBV5-1 and J is TRBJ1-3; a possible D gene is TRBD1 (5 bases). Germline V CDR1 and CDR2: SGHRS, YFSETQ. This CDR3 region has 15 residues. V was pared by 0 bases and J by 2 bases, with 9 bases between. In DNA form, the CDR3 reads TGCGCCAGCAGCTTGGCCCCAGGGACTGGAAACACCATATATTTT. This codes for CASSLAPGTGNTIYF.

A single count supports this clone. The genes are TRBV5-5 and TRBJ2-5; D ambiguous. Deletions cut 3 bases from V and 1 base from J, with 1 base between. The CDR3 covers 11 residues. Germline CDR1 reads SGHKS; CDR2 reads YYEKEE (reference sequence). The CDR3 nucleotides read TGTGCCAGCAGCTCCCAAGAGACCCAGTACTTC. Its protein product is CASSSQETQYF.

The rearrangement uses TRBV5-6 and TRBJ2-7; 10 bases fit TRBD2. CDR1 is SGHDT, CDR2 YYEEEE, per germline. V shed 2 bases, J shed 4 bases, and the junction held 6 bases outside the gene matches. This CDR3 has 15 amino acids. The CDR3 here is CASSLGAGGPYEQYF. In DNA, the CDR3 is TGTGCCAGCAGCTTAGGAGCGGGAGGGCCTTACGAGCAGTACTTC. Drawing the rest from reference TRBV5-6 and TRBJ2-7, the complete variable domain is DAGVTQSPTHLIKTRGQQVTLRCSPKSGHDTVSWYQQALGQGPQFIFQYYEEEERQRGNFPDRFSGHQFPNYSSELNVNALLLGDSALYLCASSLGAGGPYEQYFGPGTRLTVT.

The J gene is TRBJ1-5, the V gene TRBV27; D gene unclear. The germline gives CDR1 MNHEY, CDR2 SMNVEV (reference sequence). The CDR3 spans 13 residues. V gave up 1 base and J gave up 0 bases, with 1 base separating them. As DNA, the CDR3 is TGTGCCAGCAGTTTATTTAGCAATCAGCCCCAGCATTTT. As protein: CASSLFSNQPQHF.

The chain joins TRBV7-9 to TRBJ2-7, with a possible D match to TRBD2 (6 bases). The CDR3 spans 14 residues. Germline V gene lookup returns CDR1 SEHNR and CDR2 FQNEAQ (reference sequence). V was pared by 2 bases and J by 4 bases, with 12 bases between. The CDR3, as DNA: TGTGCCAGCAGCTTACAGGGAGGCAAATACGAGCAGTACTTC. This sequence encodes CASSLQGGKYEQYF.

The V gene is TRBV19, the J gene TRBJ1-3, with D possibly TRBD1 on 6 matching bases. V dropped 3 bases and J dropped 6 bases, with 18 bases sitting between them. Germline CDR1 LNHDA, CDR2 SQIVND (reference sequence). The CDR3 is made up of 16 amino acids. In DNA form, the CDR3 reads TGTGCCAGTAGTATCACCAGGGGATCTCTTCTAAACACCATATATTTT. The encoded protein is CASSITRGSLLNTIYF.

This clone has just one count. This sequence joins TRBV2 and TRBJ1-5; 7 positions match TRBD1. This CDR3 is built from 15 residues. In germline, CDR1 is SNHLY, CDR2 FYNNEI. The trim removed 1 base at V and 6 bases at J, leaving 6 bases unmatched. The CDR3 sequence: CASSEGRQGGQPQHF. CDR3 DNA sequence: TGTGCCAGCAGTGAAGGACGACAGGGCGGTCAGCCCCAGCATTTT.

The genes are TRBV19 and TRBJ1-5, with 7 bases identical to TRBD1. Trimming at V came to 6 bases and at J to 4 bases, leaving 6 bases not matched to a gene. The germline V gene has CDR1 LNHDA and CDR2 SQIVND (reference sequence). The CDR3 runs to 14 residues. CDR3 amino acids: CASRTTGLNQPQHF. As DNA, the CDR3 is TGTGCCAGTAGGACGACAGGGCTAAATCAGCCCCAGCATTTT.

The chain links TRBV18 to TRBJ1-4; no firm D call. The CDR3 loop spans 17 amino acids. V was pared by 2 bases and J by 0 bases, with 13 bases between. CDR1 is KGHSH and CDR2 is LQKENI in the germline V gene. CDR3 amino acids: CASSPGSTIATNEKLFF. In DNA form, the CDR3 reads TGTGCCAGCTCACCAGGATCAACGATCGCAACTAATGAAAAACTGTTTTTT.

The chain employs TRBV2 and TRBJ1-2; 7 bases agree with TRBD1. The trim removed 4 bases at V and 4 bases at J, leaving 6 bases unmatched. There are 14 residues in the CDR3. Germline lookup yields CDR1 SNHLY and CDR2 FYNNEI. CDR3 sequence: CASSAQGQLYGYTF. The CDR3 coding sequence is TGTGCCAGCAGTGCCCAGGGACAGCTCTATGGCTACACCTTC.

In DNA form, the CDR3 reads TGCAGCGTTGAAAACTCCCGCGGGGGACAGGGGCCCTACGAGCAGTACTTC. Its translation is CSVENSRGGQGPYEQYF. V is TRBV29-1 and J is TRBJ2-7, with 10 bases matching TRBD1. CDR1 is SQVTM, CDR2 ANQGSEA, per germline. V lost 2 bases and J lost 2; bases outside the gene matches: 12. There are 17 residues in the CDR3.